The next 27 T cell receptor beta chains were all read from a single sample in a study of shared clonotypes between healthy human individuals. Produced via immunoSEQ multiplex PCR; TCRdb's table is partial and in-frame only. In the table there are 500,000 to 650,000 clones, around 81% of which are singletons. Sequencing was carried out using PBMCs. Receptors were obtained from a middle-aged woman in good health. Some clones in this sample may be carry-over from other donors' samples.

CDR3 nucleotides: TGTGCCAGCAGCGTAGGTGGGGGGGACGGGCCCCAGCATTTT. It yields the protein CASSVGGGDGPQHF. This rearrangement joins TRBV9 to TRBJ1-5; a weak D match, TRBD1 (5 bases). V was trimmed by 0 bases and J by 9 bases, leaving 13 bases between them. Germline V gene sequence: CDR1 SGDLS, CDR2 YYNGEE. The CDR3 length is 14 residues.

CDR3 loop: CASSEVGLETQYF. Written as DNA, the CDR3 is TGTGCCAGCAGTGAAGTAGGGTTGGAGACCCAGTACTTC. The genes are TRBV6-1 and TRBJ2-5; D call uncertain. The V end was cut by 1 base, the J end by 5 bases, with 8 bases between. Germline V gene lookup returns CDR1 MNHNS and CDR2 SASEGT. The CDR3 covers 13 residues.

V is TRBV5-6 and J is TRBJ2-5; 7 bases match TRBD1. V was clipped by 4 bases and J by 4 bases; unmatched bases: 7. The germline V gene encodes CDR1 SGHDT and CDR2 YYEEEE. The CDR3 totals 14 residues. CDR3 bases: TGTGCCAGCAGCGCGACAGGGCCCGGAGAGACCCAGTACTTC. This gives the protein CASSATGPGETQYF.

The rearrangement joins TRBV10-3 to TRBJ2-7; no clear D gene. CDR1 ENHRY and CDR2 SYGVKD come from the germline V gene. This CDR3 has 13 residues. Trimming removed 7 bases at V and 0 bases at J, with 10 bases between. CDR3 residues: CAIMASPSYEQYF. CDR3 DNA sequence: TGTGCCATCATGGCCTCCCCCTCCTACGAGCAGTACTTC.

The chain combines TRBV5-1 with TRBJ2-2; D not resolved. CDR3 length equals 13 residues. From germline, CDR1 is SGHRS and CDR2 YFSETQ. Trimming left V 2 bases short and J 7 bases short, with 9 bases between. This CDR3 is CASSFAGSGELFF. The CDR3, as DNA: TGCGCCAGCAGCTTCGCCGGTAGCGGGGAGCTGTTTTTT. Based on the CDR3 plus reference TRBV5-1 and TRBJ2-2, the full variable domain is KAGVTQTPRYLIKTRGQQVTLSCSPISGHRSVSWYQQTPGQGLQFLFEYFSETQRNKGNFPGRFSGRQFSNSRSEMNVSTLELGDSALYLCASSFAGSGELFFGEGSRLTVL.

This clone was counted a single time. The CDR3, as DNA: TGTGCCAGCAGCCCCTCGACAGGGGCCCACGAGCAGTACTTC. Encoded protein: CASSPSTGAHEQYF. The chain links TRBV7-6 to TRBJ2-7, with 8 bases that match TRBD1. V was pared by 5 bases and J by 5 bases, with 8 bases of the junction left unmatched. The CDR3 runs to 14 residues. Germline CDR1 SGHVS, CDR2 FNYEAQ.

As concerns this clone: The sample contains more than one DNA sequence encoding this CDR3. This chain connects TRBV5-4 to TRBJ2-3; D is unclear. The CDR3 contains 13 residues. The V and J ends lost 5 bases and 0 bases respectively, with 7 bases between them. Germline-derived CDR1 and CDR2 are SGHNT and YYREEE (reference sequence). CDR3 residues: CASSRTSTDTQYF. The CDR3 nucleotides read TGTGCCAGCAGTCGTACTAGCACAGATACGCAGTATTTT.

This sequence joins TRBV28 and TRBJ2-5; no clear D. The CDR3 spans 12 residues. CDR1 and CDR2 (germline): MDHEN, SYDVKM. The germline V and J ends were trimmed by 6 bases and 4 bases, with 9 bases remaining between them. CDR3 DNA: TGTGCCAGCAGCGCAGGTGGAGAGACCCAGTACTTC. Translating it yields CASSAGGETQYF.

V and J are TRBV28 and TRBJ2-6, with D perhaps TRBD1 (6 bases). The germline V gene has CDR1 MDHEN and CDR2 SYDVKM. V lost 6 bases and J lost 1, with 10 bases in between. This CDR3 has 15 amino acids. The CDR3 loop reads CASSIRGSGANVLTF. In DNA, the CDR3 is TGTGCCAGCAGCATAAGGGGGTCTGGGGCCAACGTCCTGACTTTC.

The V gene is TRBV30, the J gene TRBJ2-7, with D unresolved. Looked up from germline, CDR1 is GTSNPN and CDR2 is SVGIG (reference sequence). The CDR3 has 11 residues. V lost 7 bases and J lost 3, with 10 bases in between. This chain's CDR3 is CAYQSGYEQYF. Written as DNA, the CDR3 is TGTGCCTACCAGTCGGGCTACGAGCAGTACTTC.

J is TRBJ2-4 and V is TRBV7-9; 11 nucleotides line up with TRBD1. Germline V lookup: CDR1 SEHNR, CDR2 FQNEAQ (reference sequence). This CDR3 is 17 amino acids long. Germline trimming cut 7 bases from V and 8 bases from J; bases unmatched to any gene: 16. Here the CDR3 DNA reads TGTGCCAGCAACTCGAAGCCCGGACAGGGGGCTTTAGACATTCAGTACTTC. Its translation: CASNSKPGQGALDIQYF.

The rearrangement joins TRBV30 to TRBJ2-3; weak D call: TRBD2 (6 bases). Trimming pared 8 bases from V and 0 bases from J, leaving 15 bases between. The CDR3 loop spans 14 amino acids. Germline assignment: CDR1 GTSNPN and CDR2 SVGIG (reference sequence). In DNA form, the CDR3 reads TGTGCCCGACGGTCGGGACTTAGCACAGATACGCAGTATTTT. Translating gives CARRSGLSTDTQYF. Complete variable domain (other parts from reference TRBV30 and TRBJ2-3): SQTIHQWPATLVQPVGSPLSLECTVEGTSNPNLYWYRQAAGRGLQLLFYSVGIGQISSEVPQNLSASRPQDRQFILSSKKLLLSDSGFYLCARRSGLSTDTQYFGPGTRLTVL.

The chain combines TRBV9 with TRBJ1-3; 7 bases agree with TRBD1. V dropped 5 bases and J dropped 4; count of bases not matched to a gene: 6. CDR1 SGDLS and CDR2 YYNGEE come from the germline V gene. The CDR3 consists of 14 residues. The CDR3 reads CASSADRPGNTIYF. The CDR3 nucleotides read TGTGCCAGCAGTGCGGACAGGCCGGGAAACACCATATATTTT.

The rearrangement uses TRBV7-3 and TRBJ2-5; 7 positions match TRBD2. This CDR3 has 16 amino acids. Germline loops: CDR1 SGHTA, CDR2 FQGTGA. With V trimmed by 7 bases and J by 0 bases, 11 bases remained unmatched. The CDR3 region has the DNA TGTGCCAGCACCCCCTCCGAGCGGGGACACCAAGAGACCCAGTACTTC. Translation gives CASTPSERGHQETQYF.

The chain has TRBV5-4 and TRBJ2-2; perhaps TRBD1 as D (5 bases). CDR1 is SGHNT and CDR2 is YYREEE in the germline V gene (reference sequence). V was pared by 1 base and J by 10 bases, with 8 bases between. The CDR3 covers 12 residues. The CDR3 bases are TGTGCCAGCAGCTTGCAGGGCAAGGAGCTGTTTTTT. The encoded protein is CASSLQGKELFF.

The chain couples TRBV15 to TRBJ1-2, with a tentative D call TRBD1 (5 bases). The CDR3 extends over 16 amino acids. V was trimmed by 1 base and J by 2 bases, leaving 14 bases between them. Germline CDR1 reads LNHNV; CDR2 reads YYDKDF (reference sequence). The CDR3 DNA sequence: TGTGCCACCAGCAGAGGGGGGGAAGCCGGAAACTATGGCTACACCTTC. Amino acids: CATSRGGEAGNYGYTF. The full variable domain, completed using reference TRBV15 and TRBJ1-2, is DAMVIQNPRYQVTQFGKPVTLSCSQTLNHNVMYWYQQKSSQAPKLLFHYYDKDFNNEADTPDNFQSRRPNTSFCFLDIRSPGLGDTAMYLCATSRGGEAGNYGYTFGSGTRLTVV.

This clone was detected once. The CDR3 sequence: CASSLVRGRALNEQFF. The CDR3 DNA reads as TGTGCCAGCAGCTTAGTTCGCGGGAGGGCCTTGAATGAGCAGTTCTTC. The chain carries TRBV11-2 and TRBJ2-1; 9 positions match TRBD2. The CDR3 covers 16 residues. V dropped 1 base and J dropped 7; count of bases not matched to a gene: 8. From germline, CDR1 is SGHAT and CDR2 FQNNGV. The full variable domain, rest sourced from reference TRBV11-2 and TRBJ2-1, is EAGVAQSPRYKIIEKRQSVAFWCNPISGHATLYWYQQILGQGPKLLIQFQNNGVVDDSQLPKDRFSAERLKGVDSTLKIQPAKLEDSAVYLCASSLVRGRALNEQFFGPGTRLTVL.

The V gene is TRBV28, the J gene TRBJ2-7; tentatively, D is TRBD2 (5 bases). The germline gives CDR1 MDHEN, CDR2 SYDVKM. Trimming took 3 bases from V and 2 from J, leaving 11 bases between them. The CDR3 extends over 14 amino acids. CDR3 DNA: TGTGCCAGCAGTTTTTCCGGGAATACCTACGAGCAGTACTTC. Translating gives CASSFSGNTYEQYF.

In the case of this clone: One end of the junction fails to match germline, which may point to a read error. V is TRBV5-4 and J is TRBJ2-3; D may be TRBD1 or TRBD2 (5 bases each). Germline-derived CDR1 and CDR2 are SGHNT and YYREEE (reference sequence). The CDR3 extends over 20 amino acids. The CDR3: CASSRHGAGTNTHSTYTQYF. For the CDR3, the DNA is TGTGCCAGCAGCCGACACGGGGCAGGTACTAACACCCATAGCACATATACGCAGTATTTT.

With regard to this clone: A clone one base away is much larger, so this may be a read error. The sample holds other DNA sequences that translate to the same CDR3. The chain uses TRBV5-6 and TRBJ1-5; no definite D call. Trimming removed 8 bases from V and 9 bases from J, with 18 bases in between. CDR1 is SGHDT and CDR2 is YYEEEE in the germline V gene. The CDR3 is made up of 13 amino acids. In DNA form, the CDR3 reads TGTGCCAGTAGCGTGGGCCTACTGGGGCCCCAGCATTTT. Protein sequence: CASSVGLLGPQHF. Full variable domain (rest looked up from reference TRBV5-6 and TRBJ1-5): DAGVTQSPTHLIKTRGQQVTLRCSPKSGHDTVSWYQQALGQGPQFIFQYYEEEERQRGNFPDRFSGHQFPNYSSELNVNALLLGDSALYLCASSVGLLGPQHFGDGTRLSIL.

The chain is built from TRBV5-4 and TRBJ2-7, with 8 bases lining up with TRBD2. With 3 bases clipped from V and 5 bases from J, the junction kept 13 bases outside the gene matches. The CDR3 length is 16 residues. Germline assignment: CDR1 SGHNT and CDR2 YYREEE (reference sequence). CDR3 bases: TGTGCCAGCAGCTATGCGGAGGCGCGGGGGGTCCACGAGCAGTACTTC. Translated, it gives CASSYAEARGVHEQYF. The whole variable domain, filled in from reference TRBV5-4 and TRBJ2-7, reads ETGVTQSPTHLIKTRGQQVTLRCSSQSGHNTVSWYQQALGQGPQFIFQYYREEENGRGNFPPRFSGLQFPNYSSELNVNALELDDSALYLCASSYAEARGVHEQYFGPGTRLTVT.

The chain has TRBV28 and TRBJ2-1, with TRBD1 identical over 8 bases. The V gene end was trimmed by 2 bases and the J gene end by 4 bases; junction bases not matched to a gene: 7. This CDR3 has 16 amino acids. Germline CDR1 MDHEN, CDR2 SYDVKM. This CDR3 reads CASSLPRGRVYNEQFF. The DNA for the CDR3 is TGTGCCAGCAGTTTACCCAGGGGGCGCGTATACAATGAGCAGTTCTTC.

With regard to this clone: A far larger clone is one base from this, pointing to a likely read error. At the DNA level, this CDR3 is encoded by other sequences in the same sample as well. V and J are TRBV4-1 and TRBJ2-7; 9 bases map to TRBD1. Germline V lookup: CDR1 MGHRA, CDR2 YSYEKL. This CDR3 spans 16 amino acids. The chain's CDR3 is CASSQEWGDRDYEQYF. As DNA, the CDR3 is TGCGCCAGCAGCCAAGAATGGGGGGACAGGGACTACGAGCAATACTTC.

CDR3 protein: CAWGMYEQYF. DNA for the CDR3: TGTGCCTGGGGGATGTACGAGCAGTACTTC. The chain combines TRBV30 with TRBJ2-7; D not certain. The V end lost 5 bases, the J end lost 4 bases, and 6 bases lay between the germline ends. Germline V gene sequence: CDR1 GTSNPN, CDR2 SVGIG (reference sequence). The CDR3 has 10 amino acids.

The chain couples TRBV11-3 to TRBJ1-1, with a possible D match to TRBD1 (6 bases). Germline CDR1 reads SGHNT; CDR2 reads YENEEA. This CDR3 has 14 amino acids. V shed 5 bases and J shed 3 bases, with 13 bases lying between them. CDR3 loop: CASSPHRDDTEAFF. CDR3 DNA: TGTGCCAGCAGCCCCCACAGGGATGACACTGAAGCTTTCTTT.

The rearrangement joins TRBV14 to TRBJ1-5; weak D call: TRBD1 (6 bases). Germline V gene data show CDR1 as SGHDN and CDR2 as FVKESK. This CDR3 comprises 18 residues. V lost 1 base and J lost 1, with 17 bases in between. The CDR3, as DNA: TGTGCCAGCAGCCAAGGGAAGGACAGCGGCTGGAGCAATCAGCCCCAGCATTTT. Protein sequence: CASSQGKDSGWSNQPQHF.

This clone was counted between two and nine times. The same CDR3 is also encoded by other DNA sequences in this sample. The chain uses TRBV28 and TRBJ1-2; D uncertain. The ends were cut back, 6 bases at V and 4 bases at J, with 6 bases in the middle. Germline V gives CDR1 MDHEN, CDR2 SYDVKM. The CDR3 totals 11 residues. CDR3 sequence (DNA): TGTGCCAGCAGCCTTAGCTATGGCTACACCTTC. This encodes CASSLSYGYTF.